The present entry profiles one T cell receptor (beta chain) with its context. Its specificity is unknown. This sample was taken from a study of CD8+CD57+ T cells in acquired aplastic anemia. Study details: Recorded DNA amounts for sorted CD4+ and CD8+ cells had an average of approximately 3 ug.

For CDR3 and TCR beta VDJ profiling, genomic DNA was the template used. TCRdb reprocessed the reads with MiXCR, giving one entry per CDR3 protein. The table includes roughly 130,000 distinct CDR3 sequences, roughly 50% detected once. Study-wide results and limits: Patients and controls had in common approximately 29 CD8+ CDR3 sequences.

The sample was sorted CD4+, CD8+, or CD8+CD57+ T cells (not recorded which) from PBMCs. This receptor was taken from a human donor in good health, serving as a control.

CDR3 DNA: TGTGCCACCAGCGGGGCCGGGACTAGCCTCTATACGCAGTATTTT. Its protein product is CATSGAGTSLYTQYF. This chain connects TRBV15 to TRBJ2-3, with 9 bases aligning to TRBD2. The V and J ends lost 5 bases and 7 bases, in that order; junction bases with no gene match: 10. The CDR3 extends over 15 amino acids. Germline CDR1 is LNHNV and CDR2 is YYDKDF (reference sequence).